One and the same sample provided the 5 T cell receptor beta chains below, sequenced in a study of blood T cell repertoires in COVID-19. Profiling relied on immunoSEQ multiplex PCR, and the TCRdb table lists in-frame clones only, not all of them. The repertoire has about 8,300 clones, approximately 88% of them found once; the top ten carry around 9%. The specimen sequenced was peripheral blood. These receptors came from a human donor in a cohort sampled during active COVID-19.

The chain uses TRBV6-5 and TRBJ2-7; 10 bases map to TRBD2. The CDR3 spans 15 residues. The ends lost 6 bases at V and 6 bases at J; junction bases unmatched: 11. The germline CDR1 and CDR2 sequences are MNHEY and SVGAGI. The CDR3 nucleotides read TGTGCCAGCAGCGTTCCGGGACTAGCGCTCTCCGAGCAGTACTTC. Translated, it gives CASSVPGLALSEQYF.

This chain connects TRBV7-8 to TRBJ2-3, with D possibly TRBD1 on 6 matching bases. The ends were cut back, 3 bases at V and 4 bases at J, with 8 bases in the middle. The V gene's germline CDR1 is SGHVS and CDR2 FQNEAQ. The CDR3 covers 13 residues. The CDR3 region is CASSFDRPDTQYF. CDR3 DNA sequence: TGTGCCAGCAGCTTTGACAGGCCAGATACGCAGTATTTT. The full variable domain, completed using reference TRBV7-8 and TRBJ2-3, is GAGVSQSPRYKVAKRGQDVALRCDPISGHVSLFWYQQALGQGPEFLTYFQNEAQLDKSGLPSDRFFAERPEGSVSTLKIQRTQQEDSAVYLCASSFDRPDTQYFGPGTRLTVL.

The chain links TRBV5-1 to TRBJ2-5; D is uncertain. Germline-derived CDR1 and CDR2 are SGHRS and YFSETQ. CDR3 length: 13 residues. V lost 5 bases, J lost 1 base, and 9 bases lay in between. DNA of the CDR3: TGCGCCAGCAGAAGAACGGTCCAAGAGACCCAGTACTTC. Protein sequence: CASRRTVQETQYF. Combining the CDR3 with reference TRBV5-1 and TRBJ2-5 gives the whole variable domain KAGVTQTPRYLIKTRGQQVTLSCSPISGHRSVSWYQQTPGQGLQFLFEYFSETQRNKGNFPGRFSGRQFSNSRSEMNVSTLELGDSALYLCASRRTVQETQYFGPGTRLLVL.

The gene calls are TRBV23-1 and TRBJ2-3, with 10 positions matching TRBD1. TRBV23-1 belongs to the ORF category, with a function that is uncertain. The length of the CDR3 is 19 residues. Germline trimming cut 0 bases from V and 5 bases from J; bases unmatched to any gene: 14. The CDR3 sequence is CASSQSSRSRDRGLDTQYF. CDR3 bases: TGCGCCAGCAGTCAATCAAGTCGGAGTAGGGACAGGGGTTTAGATACGCAGTATTTT.

The chain uses TRBV19 and TRBJ2-4; maybe TRBD1 (5 bases). Germline values: CDR1 LNHDA, CDR2 SQIVND (reference sequence). This CDR3 contains 15 residues. The germline V and J ends were trimmed by 5 bases and 0 bases, with 11 bases remaining between them. The CDR3 DNA sequence: TGTGCCAGTAGTCAGGGTCTTCTAGCCAAAAACATTCAGTACTTC. It encodes CASSQGLLAKNIQYF. Based on the CDR3 plus reference TRBV19 and TRBJ2-4, the full variable domain is DGGITQSPKYLFRKEGQNVTLSCEQNLNHDAMYWYRQDPGQGLRLIYYSQIVNDFQKGDIAEGYSVSREKKESFPLTVTSAQKNPTAFYLCASSQGLLAKNIQYFGAGTRLSVL.